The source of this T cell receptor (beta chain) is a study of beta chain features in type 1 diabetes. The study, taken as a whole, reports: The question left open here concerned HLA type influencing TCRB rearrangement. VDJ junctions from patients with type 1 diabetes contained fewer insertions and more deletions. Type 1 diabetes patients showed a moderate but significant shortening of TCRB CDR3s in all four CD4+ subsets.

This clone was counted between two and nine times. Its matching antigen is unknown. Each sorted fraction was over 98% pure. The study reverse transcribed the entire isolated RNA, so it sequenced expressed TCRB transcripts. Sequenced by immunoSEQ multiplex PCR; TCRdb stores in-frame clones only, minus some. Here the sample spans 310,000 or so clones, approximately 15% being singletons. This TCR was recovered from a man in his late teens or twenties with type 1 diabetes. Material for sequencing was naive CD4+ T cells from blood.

As DNA, the CDR3 is TGCAGCGTTGAATTGACGGGCTCCTACAATGAGCAGTTCTTC. Amino acid sequence: CSVELTGSYNEQFF. The J gene is TRBJ2-1, the V gene TRBV29-1; D remains ambiguous. V shed 2 bases and J shed 0 bases, with 8 bases lying between them. CDR3 length equals 14 residues. From germline, CDR1 is SQVTM and CDR2 ANQGSEA.